The source of this T cell receptor (beta chain) is a study of shared clonotypes between healthy human individuals. Study details: The study enrolled a couple of women and three men aged 18 to 49.

TCRdb's copy holds only in-frame clones and misses some; the assay was immunoSEQ multiplex PCR. The sample consists of around 500,000 clones, over 70% of them appearing once. V lost 0 bases to trimming and J lost 4 bases; unmatched junction nucleotides: 7. Per germline, CDR1 MGHRA and CDR2 YSYEKL. This CDR3 contains 16 residues. In its sample, this clone was seen many times. This chain links TRBV4-1 with TRBJ2-7; 9 bases match TRBD1. The material sequenced was PBMCs. This TCR was sampled from a woman aged 40 to 55 in good health. Some clones in this sample may be carry-over from other donors' samples. DNA for the CDR3: TGCGCCAGCAGCCAAGATTCAGGGACAGGGAGGTACGAGCAGTACTTC. It codes for CASSQDSGTGRYEQYF.